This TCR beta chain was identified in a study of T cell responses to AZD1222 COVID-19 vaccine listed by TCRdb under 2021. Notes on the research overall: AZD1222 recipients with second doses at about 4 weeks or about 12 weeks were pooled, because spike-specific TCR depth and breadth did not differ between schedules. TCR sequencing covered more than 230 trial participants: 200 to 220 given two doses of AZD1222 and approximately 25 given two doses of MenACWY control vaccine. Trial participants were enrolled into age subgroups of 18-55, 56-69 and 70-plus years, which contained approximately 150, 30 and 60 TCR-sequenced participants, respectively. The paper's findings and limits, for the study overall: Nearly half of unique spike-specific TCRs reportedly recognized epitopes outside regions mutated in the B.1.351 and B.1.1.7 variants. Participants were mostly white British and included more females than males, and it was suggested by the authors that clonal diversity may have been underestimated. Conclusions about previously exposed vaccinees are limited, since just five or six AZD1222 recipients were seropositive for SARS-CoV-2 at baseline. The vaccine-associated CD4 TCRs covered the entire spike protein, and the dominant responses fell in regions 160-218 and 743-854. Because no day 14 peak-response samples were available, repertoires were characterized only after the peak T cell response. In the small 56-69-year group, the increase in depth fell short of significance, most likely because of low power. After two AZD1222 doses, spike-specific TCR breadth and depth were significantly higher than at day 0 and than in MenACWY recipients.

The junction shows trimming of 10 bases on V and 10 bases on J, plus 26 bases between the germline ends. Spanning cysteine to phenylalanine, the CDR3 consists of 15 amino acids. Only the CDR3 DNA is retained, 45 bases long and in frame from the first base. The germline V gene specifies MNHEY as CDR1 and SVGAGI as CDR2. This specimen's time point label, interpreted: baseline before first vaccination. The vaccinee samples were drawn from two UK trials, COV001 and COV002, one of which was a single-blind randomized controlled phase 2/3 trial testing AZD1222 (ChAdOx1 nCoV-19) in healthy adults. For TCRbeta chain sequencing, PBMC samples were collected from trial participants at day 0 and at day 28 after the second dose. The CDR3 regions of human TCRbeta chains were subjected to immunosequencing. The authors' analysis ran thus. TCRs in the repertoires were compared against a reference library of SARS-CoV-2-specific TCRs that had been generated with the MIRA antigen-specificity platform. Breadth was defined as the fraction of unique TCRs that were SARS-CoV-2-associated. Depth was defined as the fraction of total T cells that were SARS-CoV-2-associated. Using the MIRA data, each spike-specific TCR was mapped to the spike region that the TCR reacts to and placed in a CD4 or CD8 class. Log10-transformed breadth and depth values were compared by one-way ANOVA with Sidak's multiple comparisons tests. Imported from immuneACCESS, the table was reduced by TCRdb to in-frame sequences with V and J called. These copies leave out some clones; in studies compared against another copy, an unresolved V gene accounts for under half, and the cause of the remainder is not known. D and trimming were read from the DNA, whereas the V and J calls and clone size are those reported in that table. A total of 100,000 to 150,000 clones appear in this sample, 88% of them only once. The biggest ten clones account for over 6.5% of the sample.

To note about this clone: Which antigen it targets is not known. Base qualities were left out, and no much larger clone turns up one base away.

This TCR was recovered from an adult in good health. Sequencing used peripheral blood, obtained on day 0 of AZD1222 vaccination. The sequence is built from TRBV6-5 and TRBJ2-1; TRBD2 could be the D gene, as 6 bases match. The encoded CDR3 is CAIGTSGTSLWEQFF. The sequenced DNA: TGTGCCATCGGAACATCCGGGACTTCGCTATGGGAGCAGTTCTTC.